This T cell receptor beta chain was profiled in a study of tumor-infiltrating lymphocytes in primary liver carcinoma. A note on this clonotype: Its target is unknown.

Investigators took RNA and DNA out together from roughly 21-30 mg of unsorted bulk tissue. None of the patients had received treatment, and all had chronic HBV infection. General study findings and limits: Pairs of tumor regions overlapped more than tumor-adjacent and tumor-blood pairs did.

With roughly 500 ng total RNA as template and a constant-region primer, TCR beta cDNA was made. Libraries for TCR beta were built through three nested multiplex PCR rounds, which together made up a slightly modified ARM-PCR procedure. TCRdb ran MiXCR on the multiplex PCR reads and lists one entry per CDR3 protein. The data show about 92,000 distinct CDR3 sequences, just under 70% seen once. The TCR originated in a man aged 35-49 years with primary liver carcinoma and hepatitis B virus infection. The sample comprised tumor-adjacent normal liver tissue.

CDR3 loop: CARSLWAGMKAGANVLTF. The CDR3 nucleotides are TGTGCCAGGAGTCTATGGGCAGGGATGAAAGCTGGGGCCAACGTCCTGACTTTC. The chain links TRBV6-5 to TRBJ2-6, with D maybe TRBD1 (5 bases). The V gene lost 9 bases and the J gene lost 2 bases, with 23 bases spanning the gap. Germline-derived CDR1 and CDR2 are MNHEY and SVGAGI. The CDR3 sequence is 18 residues long.